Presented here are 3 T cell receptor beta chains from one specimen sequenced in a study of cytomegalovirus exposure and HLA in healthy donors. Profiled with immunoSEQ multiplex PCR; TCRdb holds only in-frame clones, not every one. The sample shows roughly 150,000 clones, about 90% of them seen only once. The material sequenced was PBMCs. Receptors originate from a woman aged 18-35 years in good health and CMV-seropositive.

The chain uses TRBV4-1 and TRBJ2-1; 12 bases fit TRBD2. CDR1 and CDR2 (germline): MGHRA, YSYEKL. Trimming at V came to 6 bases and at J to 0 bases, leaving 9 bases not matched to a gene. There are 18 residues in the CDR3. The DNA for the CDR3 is TGCGCCAGCAGACCGGGACTAGCGGGCTCGAGCTCCTACAATGAGCAGTTCTTC. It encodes CASRPGLAGSSSYNEQFF.

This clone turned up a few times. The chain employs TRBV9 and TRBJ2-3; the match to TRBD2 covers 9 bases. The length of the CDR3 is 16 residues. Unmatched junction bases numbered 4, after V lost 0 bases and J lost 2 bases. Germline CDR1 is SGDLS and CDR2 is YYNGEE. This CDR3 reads CASSVGLAGLTDTQYF. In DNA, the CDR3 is TGTGCCAGCAGCGTAGGCCTAGCGGGGCTCACAGATACGCAGTATTTT.

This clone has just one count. This CDR3 is CASSLRLAGVHEQYF. The CDR3 DNA sequence: TGTGCCAGCAGCTTGCGACTAGCGGGAGTCCACGAGCAGTACTTC. J is TRBJ2-7 and V is TRBV5-4, with 12 bases fitting TRBD2. The CDR3 runs to 15 residues. The germline V gene encodes CDR1 SGHNT and CDR2 YYREEE (reference sequence). With 1 base clipped from V and 5 bases from J, the junction kept 4 bases outside the gene matches.